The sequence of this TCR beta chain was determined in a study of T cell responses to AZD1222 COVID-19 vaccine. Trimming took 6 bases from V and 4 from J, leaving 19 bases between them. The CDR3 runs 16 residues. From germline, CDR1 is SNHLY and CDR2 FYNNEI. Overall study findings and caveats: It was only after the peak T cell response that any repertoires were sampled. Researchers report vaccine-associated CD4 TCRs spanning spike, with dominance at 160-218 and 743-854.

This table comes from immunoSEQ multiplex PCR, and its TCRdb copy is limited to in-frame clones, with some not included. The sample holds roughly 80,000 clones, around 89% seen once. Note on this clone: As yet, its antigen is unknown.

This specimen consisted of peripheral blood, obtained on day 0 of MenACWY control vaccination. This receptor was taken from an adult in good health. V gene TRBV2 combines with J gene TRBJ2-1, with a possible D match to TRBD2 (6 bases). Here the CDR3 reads CASRLKGRMGYNEQFF. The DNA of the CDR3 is TGTGCCAGCAGACTCAAGGGGAGGATGGGGTACAATGAGCAGTTCTTC.